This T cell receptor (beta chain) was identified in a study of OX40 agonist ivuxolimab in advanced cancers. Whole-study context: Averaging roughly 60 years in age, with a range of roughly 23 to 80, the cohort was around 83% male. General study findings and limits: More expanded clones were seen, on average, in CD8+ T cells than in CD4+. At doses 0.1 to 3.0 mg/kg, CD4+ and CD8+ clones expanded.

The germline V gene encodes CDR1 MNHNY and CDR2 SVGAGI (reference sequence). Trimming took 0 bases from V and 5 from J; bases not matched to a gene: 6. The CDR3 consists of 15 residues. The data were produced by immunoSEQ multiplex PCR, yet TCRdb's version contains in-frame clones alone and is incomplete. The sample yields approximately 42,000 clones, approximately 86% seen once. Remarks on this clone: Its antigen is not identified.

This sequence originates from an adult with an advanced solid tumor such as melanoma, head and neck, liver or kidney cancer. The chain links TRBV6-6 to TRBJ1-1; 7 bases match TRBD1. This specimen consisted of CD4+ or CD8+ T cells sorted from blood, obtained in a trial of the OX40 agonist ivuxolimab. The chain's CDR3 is CASSYSVQGLTEAFF. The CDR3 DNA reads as TGTGCCAGCAGTTACTCGGTACAGGGGCTTACTGAAGCTTTCTTT.